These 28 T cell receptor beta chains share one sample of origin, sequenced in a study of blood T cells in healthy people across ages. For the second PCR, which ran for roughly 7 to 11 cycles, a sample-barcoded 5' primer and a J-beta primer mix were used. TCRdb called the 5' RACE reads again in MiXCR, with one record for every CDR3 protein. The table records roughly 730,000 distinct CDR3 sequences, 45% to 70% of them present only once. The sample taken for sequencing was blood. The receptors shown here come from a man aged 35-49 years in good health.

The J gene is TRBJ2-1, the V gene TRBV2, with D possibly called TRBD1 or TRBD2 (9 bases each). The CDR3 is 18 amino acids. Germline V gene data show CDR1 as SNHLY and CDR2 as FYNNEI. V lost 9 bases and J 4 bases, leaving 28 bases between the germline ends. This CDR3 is CARGGTGTTSGPYNEQFF. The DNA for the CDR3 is TGTGCCAGAGGGGGGACAGGGACAACTAGCGGGCCATACAATGAGCAGTTCTTC.

CDR3 DNA sequence: TGTGCCACACAGGGGGAGTTTGGTGAAAAACTGTTTTTT. Its protein is CATQGEFGEKLFF. The chain uses TRBV6-6 and TRBJ1-4; 8 positions agree with TRBD1. The germline V gene encodes CDR1 MNHNY and CDR2 SVGAGI (reference sequence). CDR3 length equals 13 residues. The V gene end was trimmed by 10 bases and the J gene end by 7 bases; junction bases not matched to a gene: 8.

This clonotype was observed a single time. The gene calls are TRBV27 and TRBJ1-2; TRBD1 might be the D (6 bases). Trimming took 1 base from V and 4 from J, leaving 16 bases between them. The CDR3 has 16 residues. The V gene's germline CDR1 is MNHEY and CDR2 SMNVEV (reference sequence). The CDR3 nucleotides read TGTGCCAGCAGTTTATTTTCCGGGGGCATCACCTATGGCTACACCTTC. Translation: CASSLFSGGITYGYTF.

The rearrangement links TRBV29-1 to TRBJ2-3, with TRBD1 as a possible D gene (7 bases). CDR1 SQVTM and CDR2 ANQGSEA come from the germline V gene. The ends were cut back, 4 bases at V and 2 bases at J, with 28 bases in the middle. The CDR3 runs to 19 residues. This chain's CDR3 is CSVVGTQGGGRPYTDTQYF. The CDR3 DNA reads TGCAGCGTTGTGGGTACCCAGGGGGGTGGGAGGCCTTACACAGATACGCAGTATTTT.

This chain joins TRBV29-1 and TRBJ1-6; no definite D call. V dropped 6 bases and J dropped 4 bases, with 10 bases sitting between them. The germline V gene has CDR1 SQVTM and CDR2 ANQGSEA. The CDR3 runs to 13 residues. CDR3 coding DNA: TGCAGCGTAGGACGGGAATATAATTCACCCCTCCACTTT. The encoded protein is CSVGREYNSPLHF.

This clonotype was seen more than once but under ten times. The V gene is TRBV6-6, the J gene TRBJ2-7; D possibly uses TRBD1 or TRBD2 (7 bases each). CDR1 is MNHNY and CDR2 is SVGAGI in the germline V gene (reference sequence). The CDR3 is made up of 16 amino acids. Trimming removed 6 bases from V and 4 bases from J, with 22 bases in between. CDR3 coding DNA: TGTGCCAGCAGACGGGGGGACGGGACAGTATCTTACGAGCAGTACTTC. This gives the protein CASRRGDGTVSYEQYF.

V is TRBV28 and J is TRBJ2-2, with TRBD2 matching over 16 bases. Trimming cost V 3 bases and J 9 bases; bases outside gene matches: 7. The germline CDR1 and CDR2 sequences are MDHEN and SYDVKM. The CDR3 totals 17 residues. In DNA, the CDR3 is TGTGCCAGCAGTTTCGGGACTAGCGGGAGGGCCGGTTGGGAGCTGTTTTTT. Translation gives CASSFGTSGRAGWELFF.

The DNA of the CDR3 is TGTGCCACCAGCACAAAATTCCGGGACAGGGGTTCCAGCGAGACCCAGTACTTC. This encodes CATSTKFRDRGSSETQYF. V usage is TRBV15 and J usage is TRBJ2-5; 10 bases fit TRBD1. The CDR3 covers 18 residues. Germline V gene data show CDR1 as LNHNV and CDR2 as YYDKDF (reference sequence). With V trimmed by 4 bases and J by 5 bases, 16 bases remained unmatched.

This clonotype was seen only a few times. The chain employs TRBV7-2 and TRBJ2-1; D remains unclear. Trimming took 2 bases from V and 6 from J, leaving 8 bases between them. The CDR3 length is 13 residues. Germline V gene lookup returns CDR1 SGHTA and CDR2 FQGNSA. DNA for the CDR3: TGTGCCAGCAGCTTAACACAAGGCAATGAGCAGTTCTTC. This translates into CASSLTQGNEQFF.

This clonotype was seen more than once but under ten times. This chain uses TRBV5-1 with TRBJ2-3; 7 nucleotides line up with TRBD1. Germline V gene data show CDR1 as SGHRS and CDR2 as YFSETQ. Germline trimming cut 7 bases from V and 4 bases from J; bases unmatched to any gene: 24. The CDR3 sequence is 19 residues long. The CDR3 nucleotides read TGCGCCAGCCGAGCTTGCAGTGCAAGGGAGACAGGGTGTTCAGATACGCAGTATTTT. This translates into CASRACSARETGCSDTQYF.

CDR3 sequence: CAISTGQGGQYF. The DNA for the CDR3 is TGTGCCATCAGTACGGGACAGGGGGGACAGTACTTC. The genes are TRBV10-3 and TRBJ2-5, with TRBD1 identical over 11 bases. The V gene's germline CDR1 is ENHRY and CDR2 SYGVKD. V lost 5 bases to trimming and J lost 11 bases; unmatched junction nucleotides: 4. The CDR3 contains 12 residues.

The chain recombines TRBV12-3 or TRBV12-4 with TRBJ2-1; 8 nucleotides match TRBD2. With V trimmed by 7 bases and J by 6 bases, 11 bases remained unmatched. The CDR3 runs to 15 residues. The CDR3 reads CASTDRGGLFNEQFF. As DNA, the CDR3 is TGTGCCAGCACCGATCGGGGGGGCCTTTTCAATGAGCAGTTCTTC.

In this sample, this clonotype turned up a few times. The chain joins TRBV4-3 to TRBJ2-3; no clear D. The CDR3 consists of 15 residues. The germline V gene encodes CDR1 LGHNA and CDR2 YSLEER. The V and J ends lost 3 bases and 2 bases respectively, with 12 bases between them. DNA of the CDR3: TGCGCCAGCAGCCAGAATACCGGGTCCACAGATACGCAGTATTTT. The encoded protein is CASSQNTGSTDTQYF.

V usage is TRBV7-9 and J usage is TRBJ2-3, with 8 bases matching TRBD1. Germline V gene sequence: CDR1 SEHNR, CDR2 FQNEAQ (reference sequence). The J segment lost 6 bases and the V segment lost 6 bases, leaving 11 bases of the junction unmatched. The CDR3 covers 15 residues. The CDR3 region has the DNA TGTGCCAGCAGTTACCGGGACAGGCGGTCCGATACGCAGTATTTT. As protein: CASSYRDRRSDTQYF.

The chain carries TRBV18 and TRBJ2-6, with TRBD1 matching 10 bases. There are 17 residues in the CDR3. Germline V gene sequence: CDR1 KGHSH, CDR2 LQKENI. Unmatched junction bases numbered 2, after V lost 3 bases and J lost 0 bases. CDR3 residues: CASSPRTGGSGANVLTF. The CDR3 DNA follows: TGTGCCAGCTCACCCCGGACAGGGGGCTCTGGGGCCAACGTCCTGACTTTC.

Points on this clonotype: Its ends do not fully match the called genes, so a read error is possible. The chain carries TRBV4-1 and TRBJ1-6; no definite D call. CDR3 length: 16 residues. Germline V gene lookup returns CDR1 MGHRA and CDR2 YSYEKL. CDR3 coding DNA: TGCGCCAGCAGCCAAGTCCTCTATCCTGTAAATTCACCCCTCCTCTTT. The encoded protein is CASSQVLYPVNSPLLF.

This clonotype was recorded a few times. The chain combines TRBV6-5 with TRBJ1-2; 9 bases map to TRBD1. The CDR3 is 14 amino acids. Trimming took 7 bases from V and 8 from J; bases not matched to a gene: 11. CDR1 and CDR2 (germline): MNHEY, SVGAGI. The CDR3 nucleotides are TGTGCCAGCAACTTAATGGGACAGGGAGGAGGCTACACCTTC. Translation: CASNLMGQGGGYTF.

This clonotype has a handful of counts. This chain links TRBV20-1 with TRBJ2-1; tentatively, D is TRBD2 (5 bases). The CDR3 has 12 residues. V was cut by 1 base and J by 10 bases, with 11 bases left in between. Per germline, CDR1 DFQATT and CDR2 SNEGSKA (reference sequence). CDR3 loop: CSARAGEYEQFF. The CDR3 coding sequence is TGCAGTGCTAGAGCCGGGGAATACGAGCAGTTCTTC.

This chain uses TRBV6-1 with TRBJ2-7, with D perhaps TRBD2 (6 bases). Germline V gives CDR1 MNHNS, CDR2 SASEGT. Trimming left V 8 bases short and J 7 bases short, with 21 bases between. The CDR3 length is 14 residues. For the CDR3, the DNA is TGTGCCAGCGACAACCTGGCGGGATTGGGAGAGCAGTACTTC. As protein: CASDNLAGLGEQYF.

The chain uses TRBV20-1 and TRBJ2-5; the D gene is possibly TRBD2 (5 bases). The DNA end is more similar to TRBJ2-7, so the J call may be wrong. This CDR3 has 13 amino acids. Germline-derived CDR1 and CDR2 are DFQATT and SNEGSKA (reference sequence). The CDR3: CSARDRDFYEQYF. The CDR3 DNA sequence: TGCAGTGCTAGAGATCGGGATTTCTACGAGCAGTACTTC.

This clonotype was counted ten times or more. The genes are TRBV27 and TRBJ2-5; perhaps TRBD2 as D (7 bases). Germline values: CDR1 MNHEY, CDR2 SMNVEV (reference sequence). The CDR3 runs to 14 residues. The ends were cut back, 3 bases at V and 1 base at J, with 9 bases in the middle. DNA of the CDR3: TGTGCCAGCAGTTTGCGGGGGCCCCAAGAGACCCAGTACTTC. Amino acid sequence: CASSLRGPQETQYF.

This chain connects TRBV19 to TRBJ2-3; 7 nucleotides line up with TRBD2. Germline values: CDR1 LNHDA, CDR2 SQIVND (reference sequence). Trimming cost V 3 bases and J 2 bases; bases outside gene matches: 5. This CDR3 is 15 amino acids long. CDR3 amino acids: CASSILADNTDTQYF. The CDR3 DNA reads TGTGCCAGTAGTATCCTAGCGGATAACACAGATACGCAGTATTTT.

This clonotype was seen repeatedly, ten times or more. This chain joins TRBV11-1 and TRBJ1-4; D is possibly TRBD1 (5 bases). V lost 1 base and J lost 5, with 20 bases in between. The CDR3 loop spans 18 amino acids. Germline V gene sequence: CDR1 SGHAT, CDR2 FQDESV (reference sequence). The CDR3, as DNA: TGTGCCAGCAGCTTAGATGGGCGAAAGGGACCGAGAAATGAAAAACTGTTTTTT. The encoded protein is CASSLDGRKGPRNEKLFF.

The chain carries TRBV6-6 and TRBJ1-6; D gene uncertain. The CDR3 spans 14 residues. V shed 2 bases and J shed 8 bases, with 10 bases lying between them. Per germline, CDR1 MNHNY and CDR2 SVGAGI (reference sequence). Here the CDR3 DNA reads TGTGCCAGCAGTTACGCCGGCCGCGATTCACCCCTCCACTTT. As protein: CASSYAGRDSPLHF.

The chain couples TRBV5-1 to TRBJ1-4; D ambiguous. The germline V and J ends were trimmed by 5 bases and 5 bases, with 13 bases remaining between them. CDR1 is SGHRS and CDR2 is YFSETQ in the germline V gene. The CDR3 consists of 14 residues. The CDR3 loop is CASREGHGNEKLFF. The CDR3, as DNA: TGCGCCAGCAGGGAGGGTCACGGGAATGAAAAACTGTTTTTT.

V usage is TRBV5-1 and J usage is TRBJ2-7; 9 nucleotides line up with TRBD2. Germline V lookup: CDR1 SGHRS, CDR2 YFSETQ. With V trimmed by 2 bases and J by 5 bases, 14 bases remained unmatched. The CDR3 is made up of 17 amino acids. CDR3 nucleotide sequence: TGCGCCAGCAGCTTTCTACCCGACGGTAGCGGGAGTCACGAGCAGTACTTC. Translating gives CASSFLPDGSGSHEQYF. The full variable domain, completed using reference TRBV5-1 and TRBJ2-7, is KAGVTQTPRYLIKTRGQQVTLSCSPISGHRSVSWYQQTPGQGLQFLFEYFSETQRNKGNFPGRFSGRQFSNSRSEMNVSTLELGDSALYLCASSFLPDGSGSHEQYFGPGTRLTVT.

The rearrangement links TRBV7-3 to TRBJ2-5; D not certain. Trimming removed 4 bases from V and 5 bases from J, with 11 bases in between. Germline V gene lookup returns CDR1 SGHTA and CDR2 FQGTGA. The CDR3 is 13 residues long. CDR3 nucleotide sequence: TGTGCCAGCAGCTCCGCCCCAGAGGAGACCCAGTACTTC. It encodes CASSSAPEETQYF.

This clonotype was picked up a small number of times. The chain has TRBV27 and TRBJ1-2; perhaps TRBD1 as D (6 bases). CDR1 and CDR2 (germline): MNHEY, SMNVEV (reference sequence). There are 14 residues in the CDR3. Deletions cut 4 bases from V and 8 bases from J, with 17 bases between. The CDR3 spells CASSSAGGARGYTF. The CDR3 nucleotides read TGTGCCAGCAGTTCCGCGGGGGGGGCGAGAGGCTACACCTTC.